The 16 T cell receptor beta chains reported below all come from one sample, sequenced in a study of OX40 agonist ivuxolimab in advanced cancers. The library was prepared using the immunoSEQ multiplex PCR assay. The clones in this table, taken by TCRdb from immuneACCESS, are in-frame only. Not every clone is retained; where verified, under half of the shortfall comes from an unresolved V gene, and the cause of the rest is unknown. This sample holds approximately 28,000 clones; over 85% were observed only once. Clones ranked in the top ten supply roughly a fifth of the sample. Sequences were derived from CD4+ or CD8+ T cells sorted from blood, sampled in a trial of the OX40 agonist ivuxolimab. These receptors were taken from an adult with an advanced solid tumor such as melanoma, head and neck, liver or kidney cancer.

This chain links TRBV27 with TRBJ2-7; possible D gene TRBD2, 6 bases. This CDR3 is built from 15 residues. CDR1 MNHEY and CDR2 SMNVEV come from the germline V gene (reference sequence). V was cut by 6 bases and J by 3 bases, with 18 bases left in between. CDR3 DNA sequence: TGTGCCAGCAGCTACGCGGCGGGCGGGGACTACGAGCAGTACTTC. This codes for CASSYAAGGDYEQYF.

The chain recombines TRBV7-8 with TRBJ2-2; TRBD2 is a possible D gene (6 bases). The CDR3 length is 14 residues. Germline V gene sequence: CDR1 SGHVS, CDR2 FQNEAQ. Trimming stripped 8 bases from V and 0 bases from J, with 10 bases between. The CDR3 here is CASFGDSNTGELFF. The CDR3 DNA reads TGTGCCAGCTTCGGGGACTCGAACACCGGGGAGCTGTTTTTT. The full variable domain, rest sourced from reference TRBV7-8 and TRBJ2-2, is GAGVSQSPRYKVAKRGQDVALRCDPISGHVSLFWYQQALGQGPEFLTYFQNEAQLDKSGLPSDRFFAERPEGSVSTLKIQRTQQEDSAVYLCASFGDSNTGELFFGEGSRLTVL.

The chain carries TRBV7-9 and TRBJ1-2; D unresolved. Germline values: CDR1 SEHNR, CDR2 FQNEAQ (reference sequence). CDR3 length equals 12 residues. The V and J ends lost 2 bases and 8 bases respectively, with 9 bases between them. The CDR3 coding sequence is TGTGCCAGCAGCTTAATACCCGGCGGCTACACCTTC. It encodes CASSLIPGGYTF.

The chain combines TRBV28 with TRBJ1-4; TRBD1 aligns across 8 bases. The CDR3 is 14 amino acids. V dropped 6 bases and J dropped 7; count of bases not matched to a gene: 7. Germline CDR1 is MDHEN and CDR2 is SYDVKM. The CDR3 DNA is TGTGCCAGCAGCCCTGGACAGGGTTTTGAAAAACTGTTTTTT. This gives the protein CASSPGQGFEKLFF.

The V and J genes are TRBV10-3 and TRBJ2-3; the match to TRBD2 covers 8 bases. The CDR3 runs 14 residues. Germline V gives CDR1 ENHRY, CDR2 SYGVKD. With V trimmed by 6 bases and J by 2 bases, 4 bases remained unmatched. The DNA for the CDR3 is TGTGCCATCAGGGTACTAGCGGACACAGATACGCAGTATTTT. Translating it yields CAIRVLADTDTQYF.

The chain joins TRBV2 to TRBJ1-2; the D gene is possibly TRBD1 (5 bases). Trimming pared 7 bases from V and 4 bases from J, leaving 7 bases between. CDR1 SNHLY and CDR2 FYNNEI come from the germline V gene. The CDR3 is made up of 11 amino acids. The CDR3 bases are TGTGCCAGCAACGGGGGCTATGGCTACACCTTC. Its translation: CASNGGYGYTF.

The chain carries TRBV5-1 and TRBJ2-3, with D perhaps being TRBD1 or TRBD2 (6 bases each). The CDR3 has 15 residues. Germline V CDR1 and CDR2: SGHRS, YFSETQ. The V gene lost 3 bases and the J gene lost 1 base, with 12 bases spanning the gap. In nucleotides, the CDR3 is TGCGCCAGCAGCTGGGAGGACAGCGGCACAGATACGCAGTATTTT. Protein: CASSWEDSGTDTQYF.

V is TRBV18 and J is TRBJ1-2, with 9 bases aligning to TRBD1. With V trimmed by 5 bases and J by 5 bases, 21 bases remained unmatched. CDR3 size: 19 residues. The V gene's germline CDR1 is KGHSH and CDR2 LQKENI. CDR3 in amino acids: CASSTDGTGLFDSVYGYTF. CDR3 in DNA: TGTGCCAGCTCAACCGACGGGACAGGGCTATTTGACTCGGTATATGGCTACACCTTC.

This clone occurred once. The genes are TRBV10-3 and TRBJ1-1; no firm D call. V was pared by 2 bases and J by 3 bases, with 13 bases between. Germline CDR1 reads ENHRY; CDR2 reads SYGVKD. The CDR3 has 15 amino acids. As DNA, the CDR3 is TGTGCCATCAGTGAGGTTGCGGGAAAGGACACTGAAGCTTTCTTT. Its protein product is CAISEVAGKDTEAFF.

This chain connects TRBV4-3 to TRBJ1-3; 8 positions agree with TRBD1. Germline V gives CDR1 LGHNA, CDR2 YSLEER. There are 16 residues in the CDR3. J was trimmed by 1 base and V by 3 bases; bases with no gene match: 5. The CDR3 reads CASSQTGDWSGNTIYF. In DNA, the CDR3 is TGCGCCAGCAGCCAGACAGGGGACTGGTCTGGAAACACCATATATTTT.

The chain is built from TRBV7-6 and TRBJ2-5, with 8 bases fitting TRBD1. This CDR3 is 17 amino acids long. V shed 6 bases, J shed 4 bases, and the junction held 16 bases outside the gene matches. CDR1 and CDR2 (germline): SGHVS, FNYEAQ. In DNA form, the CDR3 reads TGTGCCAGCAGTCACGAGTGGACAGGGCGGGTAGGAGAGACCCAGTACTTC. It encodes CASSHEWTGRVGETQYF.

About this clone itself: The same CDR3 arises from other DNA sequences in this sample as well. This chain's CDR3 is CASSFQGSNQPQHF. The CDR3 DNA is TGTGCCAGCAGTTTCCAGGGATCCAATCAGCCCCAGCATTTT. The J gene is TRBJ1-5, the V gene TRBV27; perhaps TRBD1 as D (5 bases). Germline V gene lookup returns CDR1 MNHEY and CDR2 SMNVEV (reference sequence). The CDR3 is made up of 14 amino acids. V gave up 3 bases and J gave up 3 bases, with 9 bases separating them.

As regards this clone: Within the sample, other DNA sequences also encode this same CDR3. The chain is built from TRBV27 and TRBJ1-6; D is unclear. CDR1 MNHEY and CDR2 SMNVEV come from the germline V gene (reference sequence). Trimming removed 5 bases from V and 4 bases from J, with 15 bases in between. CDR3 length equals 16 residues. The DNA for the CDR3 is TGTGCCAGCAGTGAGGCGGGGATGGCATATAATTCACCCCTCCACTTT. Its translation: CASSEAGMAYNSPLHF.

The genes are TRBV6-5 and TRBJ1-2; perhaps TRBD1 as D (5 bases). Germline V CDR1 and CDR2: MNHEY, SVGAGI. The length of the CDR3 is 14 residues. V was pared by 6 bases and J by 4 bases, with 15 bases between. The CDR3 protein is CASSPGTVVYGYTF. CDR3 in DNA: TGTGCCAGCAGCCCCGGGACGGTAGTCTATGGCTACACCTTC.

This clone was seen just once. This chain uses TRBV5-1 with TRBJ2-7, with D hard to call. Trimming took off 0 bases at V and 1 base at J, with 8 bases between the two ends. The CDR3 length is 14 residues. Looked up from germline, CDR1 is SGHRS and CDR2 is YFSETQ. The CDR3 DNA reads TGCGCCAGCAGCTTGGAAGGCGCATCCTACGAGCAGTACTTC. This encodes CASSLEGASYEQYF.

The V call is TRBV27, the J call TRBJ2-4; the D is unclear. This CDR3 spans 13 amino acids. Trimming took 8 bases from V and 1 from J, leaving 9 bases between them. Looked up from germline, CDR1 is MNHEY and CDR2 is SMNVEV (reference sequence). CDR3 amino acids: CASSNDAKNIQYF. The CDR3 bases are TGTGCCAGCTCGAATGACGCCAAAAACATTCAGTACTTC.